The clone carrying this T cell receptor beta chain was recorded a few times. With 5 bases clipped from V and 6 bases from J, the junction kept 9 bases outside the gene matches. CDR1 SEHNR and CDR2 FQNEAQ come from the germline V gene (reference sequence). The CDR3 sequence is 16 residues long. These data are taken from a study of blood T cell repertoires in COVID-19. Whole-study context: There were acute and convalescent COVID-19 samples, and they came from the United States, Italy and Spain. T cells, B-cell-depleted T cells, or PBMCs supplied cDNA or gDNA.

Assay used: immunoSEQ multiplex PCR; TCRdb lists only in-frame clones, some missing. The data contain under 250,000 clones, about 82% of them singletons. The chain employs TRBV7-9 and TRBJ2-2, with 10 bases that match TRBD1. The sample comprised peripheral blood. This clonotype was obtained from an older woman with active or convalescent COVID-19. As DNA, the CDR3 is TGTGCCAGCAGCCCCTCGGGACAGGGGTTCCCCGGGGAGCTGTTTTTT. Translating gives CASSPSGQGFPGELFF. Full variable domain (outside the CDR3, taken from reference TRBV7-9 and TRBJ2-2): DTGVSQNPRHKITKRGQNVTFRCDPISEHNRLYWYRQTLGQGPEFLTYFQNEAQLEKSRLLSDRFSAERPKGSFSTLEIQRTEQGDSAMYLCASSPSGQGFPGELFFGEGSRLTVL.